This passage covers 6 T cell receptor beta chains from one sample sequenced in a study of T-cell reconstitution after alpha-beta-depleted transplantation in children. Molecular barcoding with unique molecular identifiers was used for the TCRbeta library. TCRdb re-derived calls from the PCR reads in MiXCR, one entry per CDR3 protein. The sample shows roughly 500,000 distinct CDR3 sequences, around a third of them seen only once. The sequenced sample was PBMCs from the stem cell graft donor, obtained from the stem cell graft. The receptors were gathered from a human donor who donated a stem cell graft to a child with aplastic anemia.

The chain recombines TRBV13 with TRBJ2-7; D gene unclear. This CDR3 is built from 14 residues. V was trimmed by 5 bases and J by 0 bases, leaving 11 bases between them. Germline loops: CDR1 PRHDT, CDR2 FYEKMQ (reference sequence). The CDR3 spells CASSADTSSYEQYF. For the CDR3, the DNA is TGTGCCAGCAGCGCTGACACATCCTCCTACGAGCAGTACTTC.

The chain carries TRBV5-4 and TRBJ1-2; 8 positions agree with TRBD1. Unmatched junction bases numbered 12, after V lost 3 bases and J lost 5 bases. The CDR3 has 16 amino acids. Per germline, CDR1 SGHNT and CDR2 YYREEE (reference sequence). In DNA form, the CDR3 reads TGTGCCAGCAGCTCAAATGGCCGAGACAGGGGATATGGCTACACCTTC. It specifies CASSSNGRDRGYGYTF.

V usage is TRBV5-1 and J usage is TRBJ1-1; no definite D call. The CDR3 is 15 residues long. Trimming took 4 bases from V and 2 from J, leaving 15 bases between them. CDR1 SGHRS and CDR2 YFSETQ come from the germline V gene. The CDR3 is CASSLGGNSNTEAFF. In DNA form, the CDR3 reads TGCGCCAGCAGCCTGGGAGGGAACTCAAACACTGAAGCTTTCTTT.

This clonotype was seen a handful of times. The chain uses TRBV7-2 and TRBJ2-5, with 16 bases fitting TRBD2. This CDR3 has 17 residues. The germline gives CDR1 SGHTA, CDR2 FQGNSA. V gave up 5 bases and J gave up 5 bases; unmatched junction bases: 8. CDR3 region: CASSAGTSGRAGETQYF. CDR3 sequence (DNA): TGTGCCAGCAGCGCCGGGACTAGCGGGAGGGCCGGTGAGACCCAGTACTTC.

The count of this clonotype is one. The CDR3 DNA reads TGCGCCAGCAGCTTGGAAGGGATTAGCCCTTATGAGCAGTTCTTC. Amino acid sequence: CASSLEGISPYEQFF. The chain recombines TRBV5-1 with TRBJ2-1; D ambiguous. The germline CDR1 and CDR2 sequences are SGHRS and YFSETQ. This CDR3 has 15 amino acids. V was shortened by 0 bases and J by 8 bases, with 15 bases between the two germline ends.

The genes are TRBV12-3 or TRBV12-4 and TRBJ2-1; D is undetermined. Trimming removed 3 bases from V and 16 bases from J, with 16 bases in between. The CDR3 has 12 residues. DNA of the CDR3: TGTGCCAGCAGTTTTAACGGCTATGAGGAATTCTTC. This sequence encodes CASSFNGYEEFF.